A selection of T cell receptor beta chains follows, all from one sample in a study of chemoradiotherapy in HPV16-positive cancers. Generated by immunoSEQ multiplex PCR, the TCRdb table keeps only in-frame clones and is missing some. The sample includes under 3,000 clones, around 85% of them seen just once. Sequenced material: tumor tissue, taken from a patient who underwent chemoradiotherapy. The source is a human donor with HPV-associated anogenital cancer. CDR3s include the opening cysteine and the closing phenylalanine or tryptophan. The D gene is left open where the match is weak. The size of a clone is reported for some rows only, either as once, few or many, or as a class for expanded clones.

once,NA,TRBJ2-7,TRBV27,TGTGCCAGCAGTTTAGGGGGCCCCCGGAACGAGCAGTACTTC,CASSLGGPRNEQYF
NA,NA,TRBJ2-5,TRBV18,TGTGCCAGCTCAGAGGCAGGGTTAGAGACCCAGTACTTC,CASSEAGLETQYF
once,TRBD2,TRBJ2-3,TRBV5-1,TGCGCCAGCAGCTTGAGACTAGCGGGAGAAGATACGCAGTATTTT,CASSLRLAGEDTQYF
few,NA,TRBJ2-7,TRBV19,TGTGCCAGTAGTAAGGCTAGCGTACCCTACGAGCAGTACTTC,CASSKASVPYEQYF
NA,NA,TRBJ2-3,TRBV6-6,TGTGCCAGCAGTTACTTGGAGAAGACAGATACGCAGTATTTT,CASSYLEKTDTQYF
NA,TRBD1,TRBJ1-1,TRBV29-1,TGCAGCGTTGGAGACAGGGGGTCCGCTTTCTTT,CSVGDRGSAFF
NA,NA,TRBJ2-3,TRBV7-2,TGTGCCAGCAGCTTAGGCGGGGCTCGGGGGGATACGCAGTATTTT,CASSLGGARGDTQYF
NA,NA,TRBJ2-3,TRBV30,TGTGCCTGGAGTGTAACGACAGCAGATACGCAGTATTTT,CAWSVTTADTQYF
NA,NA,TRBJ1-2,TRBV9,TGTGCCAGCAGCGTAGCCCTGGCACCTTATGGCTACACCTTC,CASSVALAPYGYTF
NA,NA,TRBJ2-1,TRBV10-3,TGTGCCATCAGGTACTACAATGAGCAGTTCTTC,CAIRYYNEQFF
NA,TRBD2,TRBJ2-3,TRBV6-4,TGTGCCAGCAGCGTAGCGGGAGAGAGCACAGATACGCAGTATTTT,CASSVAGESTDTQYF
NA,NA,TRBJ1-1,TRBV7-9,TGTGCCAGCAGCCCACACCGCCCGGCGAACACTGAAGCTTTCTTT,CASSPHRPANTEAFF
few,NA,TRBJ1-2,TRBV19,TGTGCCAGTAGTACCCGCCAGGGGAACTATGGCTACACCTTC,CASSTRQGNYGYTF
NA,NA,TRBJ1-2,TRBV6-1,TGTGCCAGCAGTGAAGTTTGGGTCGGTGGCTACACCTTC,CASSEVWVGGYTF
NA,TRBD1,TRBJ1-6,TRBV7-2,TGTGCCAGTAGCATCAATTCAGGGGGCCTTAATTCACCCCTCCACTTT,CASSINSGGLNSPLHF
large,NA,TRBJ1-5,TRBV15,TGTGCCACCAGCACCTCGGGAGTTGGAGGCAATCAGCCCCAGCATTTT,CATSTSGVGGNQPQHF
once,NA,TRBJ2-1,TRBV5-1,TGCGCCAGCAGCACTCCGGGACCCGAGCAGTTCTTC,CASSTPGPEQFF
NA,TRBD1,TRBJ1-1,TRBV30,TGTGCCTGGAGTGTTTTTGGGGACAGGCATTCCGGAGGGGTCACTGAAGCTTTCTTT,CAWSVFGDRHSGGVTEAFF
NA,NA,TRBJ2-1,TRBV5-1,TGCGCCAGCAGCTCGGCCGGGCGGCGGGACAATGAGCAGTTCTTC,CASSSAGRRDNEQFF
NA,NA,TRBJ2-2,TRBV6-5,TGTGCCAGCACCCCAGCCTGGAACACCGGGGAGCTGTTTTTT,CASTPAWNTGELFF
few,TRBD1,TRBJ2-5,TRBV4-2,TGTGCCAGCAGCCAAGAGGGCCCAGGGGGCCAAGAGACCCAGTACTTC,CASSQEGPGGQETQYF
NA,TRBD1,TRBJ2-2,TRBV27,TGTGCCAGCACCCGCGGTAGTGGGACAGGGCAGACCGGGGAGCTGTTTTTT,CASTRGSGTGQTGELFF
NA,NA,TRBJ2-3,TRBV7-8,TGTGCCAGCAGCTTTGGCACAGATACGCAGTATTTT,CASSFGTDTQYF
NA,TRBD2,TRBJ2-3,TRBV4-2,TGTGCCAGCAGCCTTCGACTAGCGGACACAGATACGCAGTATTTT,CASSLRLADTDTQYF
NA,NA,TRBJ2-7,TRBV4-1,TGCGCCAGCAGCCCCCCCGGGTACAGCACCTACGAGCAGTACTTC,CASSPPGYSTYEQYF
NA,NA,TRBJ1-4,TRBV28,TGTGCCAGCAGTATCCTGGGGGCCCTAACGTACGGTGAAAAACTGTTTTTT,CASSILGALTYGEKLFF
NA,TRBD1,TRBJ1-1,TRBV10-3,TGTGCCATCAGAGTGACAGGGGGGAACACTGAAGCTTTCTTT,CAIRVTGGNTEAFF
NA,TRBD1,TRBJ2-1,TRBV28,TGTGCCAGCAGTGGGGGTTACCGGGACAGCGACTACAATGAGCAGTTCTTC,CASSGGYRDSDYNEQFF
once,NA,TRBJ1-2,TRBV28,TGTGCCAGCAGTTTAGCGGGGGGAGGCTACACCTTC,CASSLAGGGYTF
NA,TRBD2,TRBJ2-2,TRBV28,TGTGCCAGCAGTCCTACTAGCGGGAACACCGGGGAGCTGTTTTTT,CASSPTSGNTGELFF
NA,NA,TRBJ2-6,TRBV15,TGTGCCACCAGCAGAGATCTTCCGGACGGATTATCTGGGGCCAACGTCCTGACTTTC,CATSRDLPDGLSGANVLTF
NA,NA,TRBJ1-6,TRBV27,TGTGCCAGCAGTTATGGGGGCGGATCACCCCTCCACTTT,CASSYGGGSPLHF
few,NA,TRBJ1-6,TRBV10-2,TGCGCCAGCGCCGGAAAAAGGGATTCACCCCTCCACTTT,CASAGKRDSPLHF
NA,TRBD1,TRBJ1-2,TRBV2,TGTGCCAGCAGATACGACGGGACAGAGAAAAACTATGGCTACACCTTC,CASRYDGTEKNYGYTF
NA,TRBD1,TRBJ2-2,TRBV5-1,TGCGCCAGCAGTTCCCTTGGGACAGACACCGGGGAGCTGTTTTTT,CASSSLGTDTGELFF
NA,NA,TRBJ1-5,TRBV5-6,TGTGCCAGCAGCTTGCGGGGGCAGGGAATACGTCAGCCCCAGCATTTT,CASSLRGQGIRQPQHF
NA,NA,TRBJ2-1,TRBV4-1,TGCGCCAGCAGCCAAGAGATAGGGCAGGGGAGGCGAGAGCAGTTCTTC,CASSQEIGQGRREQFF
NA,TRBD1,TRBJ2-7,TRBV2,TGTGCCAGCAGTGGGACAGGGGGCTCCTACGAGCAGTACTTC,CASSGTGGSYEQYF
NA,NA,TRBJ2-3,TRBV4-1,TGCGCCAGCAGCCTTAACCCCTCTAGCACAGATACGCAGTATTTT,CASSLNPSSTDTQYF
once,NA,TRBJ1-2,TRBV30,TGTGCCTGGAGCTGGGGGCAGTCCTATGGCTACACCTTC,CAWSWGQSYGYTF